This TCR beta chain was obtained from a study of Japanese encephalitis immunity and Zika vaccine responses. About the research overall: Stimulation used ZIKV structural-protein peptides split into flavivirus-conserved and non-conserved pools, or pre-vaccination-matched JEV or YFV peptides. Study observations and caveats: JEV-pre-vaccinated donors lost CD4 richness to conserved ZIKV epitopes after ZPIV.

This clonotype is medium-sized by share. CFSE-labeled PBMCs were cultured six to seven days with peptide pools, each at 0.85 to 1 ug/mL. Live CD56-CD19-CD16-CD3+CD4+ cells with low CFSE were sorted unfixed as proliferating CD4 T cells. One entry per CDR3 protein results from TCRdb running MiXCR on the 5' RACE reads. The sample records 350 to 500 distinct CDR3 sequences, about 4.5% being singletons. J gave up 4 bases and V 4 bases, and 5 bases lay outside the gene matches. There are 14 residues in the CDR3. Germline V gene sequence: CDR1 SGHRS, CDR2 YFSETQ. The source material was antigen-activated CD4+ T cells from blood, cultured, sampled during a Zika inactivated vaccine study. This clonotype was obtained from an adult woman who received an inactivated Zika virus vaccine. V is TRBV5-1 and J is TRBJ2-7; 10 nucleotides line up with TRBD2. The CDR3 DNA sequence: TGCGCCAGCAGCCTAGCGGGAGTGAGTTACGAGCAGTACTTC. As protein: CASSLAGVSYEQYF.